A single sample is the source of the 21 T cell receptor beta chains below, sequenced in a study of blood T cell repertoires in COVID-19. The protocol was immunoSEQ multiplex PCR, while the TCRdb copy is restricted to in-frame clones and leaves out a portion. The table records fewer than 500,000 clones, approximately 77% of them present only once. The source material was peripheral blood. These receptors all stem from a human donor with acute or convalescent COVID-19. The donor label of this sample is uncertain.

This chain connects TRBV7-8 to TRBJ2-5; D remains ambiguous. Deletions cut 0 bases from V and 4 bases from J, with 12 bases between. Germline V CDR1 and CDR2: SGHVS, FQNEAQ. CDR3 size: 15 residues. The CDR3 loop is CASSLAGPRRETQYF. The CDR3 nucleotides are TGTGCCAGCAGCTTAGCGGGCCCCCGGCGAGAGACCCAGTACTTC.

The rearrangement links TRBV15 to TRBJ1-6, with D possibly matching TRBD1 (6 bases). The CDR3 loop spans 18 amino acids. Trimming left V 0 bases short and J 7 bases short, with 19 bases between. Per germline, CDR1 LNHNV and CDR2 YYDKDF (reference sequence). The CDR3 nucleotides are TGTGCCACCAGCAGAGATAGTCCCCGGACAGTTCGAAATTCACCCCTCCACTTT. Protein sequence: CATSRDSPRTVRNSPLHF.

The chain is built from TRBV5-1 and TRBJ2-7; TRBD1 matches 7 bases. J gave up 1 base and V 0 bases, and 16 bases lay outside the gene matches. Germline V gene sequence: CDR1 SGHRS, CDR2 YFSETQ. The CDR3 length is 19 residues. Here the CDR3 reads CASSLGGVPRQGSSYEQYF. CDR3 DNA sequence: TGCGCCAGCAGCTTGGGGGGAGTTCCCCGACAGGGTAGTTCCTACGAGCAGTACTTC.

The J gene is TRBJ2-4, the V gene TRBV3-1 (or the pseudogene TRBV3-2), with D possibly TRBD1 on 6 matching bases. Looked up from germline, CDR1 is LGHDT and CDR2 is YNNKEL (reference sequence). V gave up 4 bases and J gave up 4 bases, with 11 bases separating them. This CDR3 has 14 residues. The CDR3 nucleotides are TGTGCCAGCAGCCCTTACAGGGAGAAAAACATTCAGTACTTC. Translated, it gives CASSPYREKNIQYF.

The chain carries TRBV4-1 and TRBJ1-2, with D perhaps matching TRBD1 (5 bases). This CDR3 is built from 15 residues. Trimming removed 4 bases from V and 0 bases from J, with 12 bases in between. Germline V gives CDR1 MGHRA, CDR2 YSYEKL. The CDR3 protein is CASSRREGANYGYTF. The CDR3 DNA is TGCGCCAGCAGCCGCAGGGAGGGAGCTAACTATGGCTACACCTTC.

The chain carries TRBV19 and TRBJ1-1; D may be TRBD1 (6 bases). The CDR3 loop spans 13 amino acids. Germline CDR1 LNHDA, CDR2 SQIVND (reference sequence). Trimming took off 5 bases at V and 1 base at J, with 8 bases between the two ends. The CDR3 region is CASSSTGNTEAFF. In nucleotides, the CDR3 is TGTGCCAGTAGTTCGACAGGGAACACTGAAGCTTTCTTT.

The V call is TRBV18, the J call TRBJ1-1, with a tentative D call TRBD1 (5 bases). V lost 0 bases and J lost 4, with 15 bases in between. CDR1 KGHSH and CDR2 LQKENI come from the germline V gene. The CDR3 has 16 amino acids. The CDR3 here is CASSPPGLQWGTEAFF. The DNA for the CDR3 is TGTGCCAGCTCACCACCGGGACTTCAGTGGGGCACTGAAGCTTTCTTT.

The chain employs TRBV23-1 and TRBJ2-2; TRBD1 agrees at 10 bases. Being an ORF, TRBV23-1 has a function that is uncertain. The CDR3 sequence is 16 residues long. The junction had 5 bases not matched to a gene; V was cut back by 6 bases and J by 1 base. Here the CDR3 DNA reads TGCGCCAGCAGCCCGGACAGGGGGGTGAACACCGGGGAGCTGTTTTTT. This encodes CASSPDRGVNTGELFF.

The V and J genes are TRBV7-2 and TRBJ2-3; unclear D gene. The CDR3 is 14 amino acids. Germline CDR1 reads SGHTA; CDR2 reads FQGNSA. V gave up 4 bases and J gave up 0 bases, with 8 bases separating them. The CDR3 reads CASSWLVSTDTQYF. The CDR3 DNA reads TGTGCCAGCAGCTGGTTAGTGAGCACAGATACGCAGTATTTT.

The chain joins TRBV5-1 to TRBJ2-2; D gene unclear. Per germline, CDR1 SGHRS and CDR2 YFSETQ. CDR3 length: 15 amino acids. Trimming took 6 bases from V and 3 from J, leaving 15 bases between them. The chain's CDR3 is CASKEQLHDTGELFF. The CDR3 DNA reads as TGCGCCAGCAAGGAACAGCTTCACGACACCGGGGAGCTGTTTTTT.

This clone turned up a few times. This chain uses TRBV6-5 with TRBJ2-5; 7 bases map to TRBD1. The V and J ends lost 7 bases and 2 bases, in that order; junction bases with no gene match: 4. Germline loops: CDR1 MNHEY, CDR2 SVGAGI. This CDR3 contains 13 residues. CDR3 nucleotide sequence: TGTGCCAGCACCAAACAGGGGCAAGAGACCCAGTACTTC. Translation: CASTKQGQETQYF.

The chain recombines TRBV18 with TRBJ2-1; TRBD2 agrees at 12 bases. There are 17 residues in the CDR3. V shed 3 bases and J 7 bases; nucleotides not matched to a gene: 10. Germline assignment: CDR1 KGHSH and CDR2 LQKENI. The CDR3 nucleotides are TGTGCCAGCTCACCGCCTAGCGGGAGGGCCGGACGAAATGAGCAGTTCTTC. Translation: CASSPPSGRAGRNEQFF.

This clone was counted a few times. This sequence joins TRBV7-8 and TRBJ1-1; D is perhaps TRBD1 (5 bases). CDR1 and CDR2 (germline): SGHVS, FQNEAQ. V dropped 7 bases and J dropped 4 bases, with 16 bases sitting between them. This CDR3 contains 14 residues. The CDR3 DNA follows: TGTGCCAGCAAATCACCCGGCAGGGCCACTGAAGCTTTCTTT. This translates into CASKSPGRATEAFF.

This sequence joins TRBV2 and TRBJ2-2, with 9 nucleotides matching TRBD1. Per the germline V gene, CDR1 is SNHLY and CDR2 is FYNNEI. There are 15 residues in the CDR3. The V and J ends lost 10 bases and 3 bases, in that order; junction bases with no gene match: 9. The DNA for the CDR3 is TGTGCCAACCGACAGGGGGGATGGGACACCGGGGAGCTGTTTTTT. Translating it yields CANRQGGWDTGELFF.

In its sample, this clone was seen a few times. The chain combines TRBV12-3 or TRBV12-4 with TRBJ2-7; 7 bases map to TRBD1. The trim removed 6 bases at V and 5 bases at J, leaving 7 bases unmatched. CDR3 length: 13 residues. The CDR3 sequence: CASSRQGLNEQYF. CDR3 coding DNA: TGTGCCAGCAGCCGACAGGGTCTTAACGAGCAGTACTTC.

J is TRBJ2-7 and V is TRBV6-5; TRBD1 aligns across 7 bases. In germline, CDR1 is MNHEY, CDR2 SVGAGI. CDR3 length: 13 amino acids. V was clipped by 7 bases and J by 2 bases; unmatched bases: 5. For the CDR3, the DNA is TGTGCCAGCATGACAGGGACCCCCTACGAGCAGTACTTC. Translated: CASMTGTPYEQYF.

This clone was counted only a few times. The rearrangement uses TRBV2 and TRBJ1-6; D remains ambiguous. Trimming cost V 0 bases and J 9 bases, with 9 bases left between them. Germline CDR1 reads SNHLY; CDR2 reads FYNNEI. The CDR3 runs 14 residues. DNA for the CDR3: TGTGCCAGCAGTGAAGCGGGGAGGATTTCACCCCTCCACTTT. Its translation is CASSEAGRISPLHF.

In its sample, this clone was seen a few times. The V call is TRBV6-4, the J call TRBJ2-1; 8 nucleotides agree with TRBD1. The CDR3 is 15 amino acids. The trim removed 4 bases at V and 4 bases at J, leaving 6 bases unmatched. CDR1 MRHNA and CDR2 SNTAGT come from the germline V gene. The CDR3 coding sequence is TGTGCCAGCAGTGTTGCGAGACAGGGGTACAATGAGCAGTTCTTC. It specifies CASSVARQGYNEQFF.

The chain links TRBV18 to TRBJ2-2; TRBD1 aligns across 9 bases. J lost 4 bases, V lost 2 bases, and 11 bases had no gene match. Germline V gene sequence: CDR1 KGHSH, CDR2 LQKENI. This CDR3 is built from 18 residues. CDR3 region: CASSPNGLQGAITGELFF. The CDR3 DNA reads TGTGCCAGCTCACCAAATGGCCTACAGGGGGCAATCACCGGGGAGCTGTTTTTT.

This clone came up many times. V usage is TRBV12-3 or TRBV12-4 and J usage is TRBJ1-1; D not certain. This CDR3 is built from 13 residues. Trimming stripped 1 base from V and 4 bases from J, with 7 bases between. The CDR3 is CASSLGQFTEAFF. CDR3 bases: TGTGCCAGCAGTTTAGGGCAGTTCACTGAAGCTTTCTTT.

A few counts support this clone. This sequence joins TRBV6-5 and TRBJ1-4; D is unresolved. Germline loops: CDR1 MNHEY, CDR2 SVGAGI. V was shortened by 2 bases and J by 8 bases, with 18 bases between the two germline ends. This CDR3 has 16 amino acids. CDR3 in DNA: TGTGCCAGCAGTTACAGGTTGTGGCAGAGCGAGGAAAAACTGTTTTTT. Translated: CASSYRLWQSEEKLFF.